This T cell receptor beta chain appears in the sequencing data of a study of T cell repertoires in cytomegalovirus infection. As for the study in general: Evidence of both CMV infection and a matching HLA type came from public TCR beta signatures. General study results and limits: The ex vivo response was dominated by HLA-C-restricted CMV-specific TCR beta clonotypes. Public TCR beta family frequency separated CMV-and-HLA carriers, including in an independent cohort.

From the reads, TCRdb called clonotypes with MiXCR, one entry per CDR3 protein. This sample carries approximately 250,000 distinct CDR3 sequences, about 20% of them seen once, and the ten largest clones take approximately 18%. Germline assignment: CDR1 SGHVS and CDR2 FNYEAQ. V lost 4 bases to trimming and J lost 6 bases, with 13 bases between them. The CDR3 extends over 13 amino acids. Turning to this clonotype: Its antigen is not known.

The rearrangement uses TRBV7-6 and TRBJ2-7, with D possibly matching TRBD1 (6 bases). The sample taken for sequencing was CD8+ T cells from PBMCs. The TCR comes from a human donor in good health (CMV status not recorded). Some clones in this sample may be carry-over from other donors' samples. As DNA, the CDR3 is TGTGCCAGCAGCTCCTCATACAGGGCCGAGCAGTACTTC. Translating it yields CASSSSYRAEQYF. Full variable domain (remainder filled in from reference TRBV7-6 and TRBJ2-7): GAGVSQSPRYKVTKRGQDVALRCDPISGHVSLYWYRQALGQGPEFLTYFNYEAQQDKSGLPNDRFSAERPEGSISTLTIQRTEQRDSAMYRCASSSSYRAEQYFGPGTRLTVT.